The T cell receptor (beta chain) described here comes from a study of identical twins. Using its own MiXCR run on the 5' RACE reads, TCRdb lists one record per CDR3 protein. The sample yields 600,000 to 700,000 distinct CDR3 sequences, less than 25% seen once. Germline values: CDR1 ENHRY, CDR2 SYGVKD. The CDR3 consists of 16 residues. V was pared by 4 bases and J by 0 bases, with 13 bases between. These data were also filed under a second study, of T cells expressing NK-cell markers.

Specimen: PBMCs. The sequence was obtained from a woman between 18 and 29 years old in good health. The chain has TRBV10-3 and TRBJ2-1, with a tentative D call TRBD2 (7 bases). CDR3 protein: CAISGEGDYSYNEQFF. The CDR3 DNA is TGTGCCATCAGTGGTGAGGGGGACTACTCCTACAATGAGCAGTTCTTC.